This T cell receptor (beta chain) was sequenced during a study of blood T cell repertoires in COVID-19. Data came from immunoSEQ multiplex PCR; TCRdb stores just in-frame clones and leaves some out. Altogether more than 300,000 clones are present, over 75% being singletons, with the ten largest covering over 9.5%. The CDR3 contains 12 residues. V lost 8 bases to trimming and J lost 2 bases, with 9 bases between them. The germline CDR1 and CDR2 sequences are MDHEN and SYDVKM. Each recovered donor of Cohort 3 presented with two negative PCRs, clearance, or symptom resolution. The chain employs TRBV28 and TRBJ2-5; possible D gene TRBD1, 6 bases. The sequenced material came from PBMCs or T cells enriched from blood (not recorded which). This clonotype was obtained from a woman aged 18-29 years who had recovered from COVID-19. The CDR3 region is CASGQQQETQYF. DNA of the CDR3: TGTGCCAGCGGACAGCAACAAGAGACCCAGTACTTC.